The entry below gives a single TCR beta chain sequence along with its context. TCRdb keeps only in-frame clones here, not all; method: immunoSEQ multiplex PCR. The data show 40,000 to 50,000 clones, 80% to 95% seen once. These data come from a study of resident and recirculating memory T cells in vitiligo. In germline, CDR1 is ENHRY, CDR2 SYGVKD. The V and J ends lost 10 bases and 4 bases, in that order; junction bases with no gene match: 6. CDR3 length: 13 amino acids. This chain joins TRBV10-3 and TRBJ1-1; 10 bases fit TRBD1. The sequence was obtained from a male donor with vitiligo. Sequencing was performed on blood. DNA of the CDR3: TGTGCCAGCCTACGGGACAGGGGCACTGAAGCTTTCTTT. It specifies CASLRDRGTEAFF.